This TCR beta chain appears in the sequencing data of a study of blood T cells in healthy people across ages. This CDR3 contains 13 residues. Trimming took off 0 bases at V and 7 bases at J, with 7 bases between the two ends. General study results and limits: PBMCs left unsorted prevented a conclusive naive versus antigen-experienced comparison.

With regard to this clonotype: Its specificity is not known.

A sample-barcoded 5' primer and a J-beta primer mix were used in a second PCR of about 7 to 12 cycles. TCRdb itself ran the 5' RACE reads through MiXCR, one entry per CDR3 protein. Of 1.4 million to 1.5 million distinct CDR3 sequences in the sample, approximately 38% are singletons; the top ten hold 7.9%. V is TRBV12-3 or TRBV12-4 and J is TRBJ1-5; D gene ambiguous. Sequenced input: blood. The origin of this receptor is a woman aged 18-35 years in good health. CDR3 coding DNA: TGTGCCAGCAGTTTAGCCATGATGCAGCCCCAGCATTTT. Its translation is CASSLAMMQPQHF.